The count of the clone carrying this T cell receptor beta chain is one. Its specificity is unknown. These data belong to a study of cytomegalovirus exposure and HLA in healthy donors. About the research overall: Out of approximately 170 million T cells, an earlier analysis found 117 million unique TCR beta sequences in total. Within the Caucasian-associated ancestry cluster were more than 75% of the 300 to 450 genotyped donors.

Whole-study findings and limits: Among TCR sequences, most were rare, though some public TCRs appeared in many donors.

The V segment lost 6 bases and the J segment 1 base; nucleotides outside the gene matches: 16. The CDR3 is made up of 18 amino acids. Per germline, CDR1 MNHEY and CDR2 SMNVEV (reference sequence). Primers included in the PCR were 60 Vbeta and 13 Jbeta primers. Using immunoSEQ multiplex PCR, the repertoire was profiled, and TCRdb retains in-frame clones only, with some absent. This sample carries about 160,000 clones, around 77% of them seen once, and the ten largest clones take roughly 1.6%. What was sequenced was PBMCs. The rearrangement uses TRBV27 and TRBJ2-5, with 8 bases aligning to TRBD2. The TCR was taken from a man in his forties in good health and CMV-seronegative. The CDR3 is CASSPKRTSPYLQETQYF. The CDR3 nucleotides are TGTGCCAGCAGCCCGAAACGGACTAGCCCATACCTCCAAGAGACCCAGTACTTC.